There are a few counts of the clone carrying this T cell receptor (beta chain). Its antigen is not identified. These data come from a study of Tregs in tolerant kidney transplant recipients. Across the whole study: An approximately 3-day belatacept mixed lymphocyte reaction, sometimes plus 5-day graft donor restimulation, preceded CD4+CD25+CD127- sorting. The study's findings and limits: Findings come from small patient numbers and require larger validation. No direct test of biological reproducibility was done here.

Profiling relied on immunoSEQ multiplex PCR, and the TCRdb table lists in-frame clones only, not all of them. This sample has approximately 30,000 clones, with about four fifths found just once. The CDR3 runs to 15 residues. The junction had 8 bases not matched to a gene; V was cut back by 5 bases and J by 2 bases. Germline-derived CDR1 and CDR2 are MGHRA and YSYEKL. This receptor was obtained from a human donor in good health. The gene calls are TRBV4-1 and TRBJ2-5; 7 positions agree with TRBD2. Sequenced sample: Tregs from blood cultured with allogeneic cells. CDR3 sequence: CASSDVLAVQETQYF. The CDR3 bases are TGCGCCAGCAGCGACGTCCTAGCGGTTCAAGAGACCCAGTACTTC.